The 11 T cell receptor beta chains reported below all come from one sample, sequenced in a study of cytomegalovirus exposure and HLA in healthy donors. Researchers ran the PCR with 60 Vbeta and 13 Jbeta primers. Profiled with immunoSEQ multiplex PCR; TCRdb holds only in-frame clones, not every one. The data hold around 150,000 clones, with 80% to 90% observed a single time. Material for sequencing was PBMCs. The receptors were gathered from a woman between 40 and 50 years old in good health and CMV-seropositive.

The V call is TRBV7-3, the J call TRBJ2-1; 7 positions agree with TRBD2. CDR3 length: 17 amino acids. J lost 4 bases, V lost 2 bases, and 11 bases had no gene match. CDR1 SGHTA and CDR2 FQGTGA come from the germline V gene. The CDR3 DNA sequence: TGTGCCAGCAGCTTAGGATCTAGCGGCCTTCTGTACAATGAGCAGTTCTTC. Its translation: CASSLGSSGLLYNEQFF. Drawing the rest from reference TRBV7-3 and TRBJ2-1, the complete variable domain is GAGVSQTPSNKVTEKGKYVELRCDPISGHTALYWYRQSLGQGPEFLIYFQGTGAADDSGLPNDRFFAVRPEGSVSTLKIQRTERGDSAVYLCASSLGSSGLLYNEQFFGPGTRLTVL.

This clone has just a few counts. The CDR3 nucleotides are TGTGCCAGCAGTTCGGGACATCTCTATGGCTACACCTTC. This codes for CASSSGHLYGYTF. V is TRBV2 and J is TRBJ1-2; maybe TRBD1 (6 bases). CDR3 length: 13 amino acids. V was pared by 5 bases and J by 4 bases, with 11 bases between. CDR1 and CDR2 (germline): SNHLY, FYNNEI.

CDR3 sequence: CASSLDGRTNTEAFF. The DNA of the CDR3 is TGCGCCAGCAGCTTGGACGGGAGGACGAACACTGAAGCTTTCTTT. The V and J genes are TRBV5-1 and TRBJ1-1, with D uncertain. Trimming stripped 0 bases from V and 1 base from J, with 10 bases between. This CDR3 spans 15 amino acids. Germline values: CDR1 SGHRS, CDR2 YFSETQ.

This chain uses TRBV4-3 with TRBJ2-3; D is possibly TRBD2 (5 bases). From germline, CDR1 is LGHNA and CDR2 YSLEER. The CDR3 has 18 residues. Trimming took off 0 bases at V and 0 bases at J, with 16 bases between the two ends. The CDR3 DNA is TGCGCCAGCAGCCAAGATGATACTATTCGGGGTAGCACAGATACGCAGTATTTT. Protein sequence: CASSQDDTIRGSTDTQYF.

V gene TRBV9 combines with J gene TRBJ2-1, with TRBD2 as a possible D gene (6 bases). This CDR3 is built from 15 residues. Trimming left V 0 bases short and J 5 bases short, with 12 bases between. Looked up from germline, CDR1 is SGDLS and CDR2 is YYNGEE. In DNA, the CDR3 is TGTGCCAGCAGCGTAGATTCGGGAGATCACAATGAGCAGTTCTTC. As protein: CASSVDSGDHNEQFF.

The chain employs TRBV6-6 and TRBJ1-1, with 7 bases aligning to TRBD1. Germline CDR1 reads MNHNY; CDR2 reads SVGAGI (reference sequence). V gave up 2 bases and J gave up 1 base; unmatched junction bases: 4. The CDR3 extends over 15 amino acids. The CDR3 sequence is CASSYTRTGNTEAFF. CDR3 bases: TGTGCCAGCAGTTACACCAGGACAGGGAACACTGAAGCTTTCTTT.

The chain is built from TRBV6-5 and TRBJ1-6, with 9 bases fitting TRBD1. The V gene's germline CDR1 is MNHEY and CDR2 SVGAGI. Germline trimming cut 6 bases from V and 10 bases from J; bases unmatched to any gene: 10. This CDR3 region has 15 residues. Here the CDR3 reads CASRHRGLRDSPLHF. The CDR3 DNA follows: TGTGCCAGCAGGCACAGGGGGCTGAGGGACTCACCCCTCCACTTT.

The chain joins TRBV5-1 to TRBJ2-5, with TRBD2 matching over 9 bases. This CDR3 has 16 amino acids. From germline, CDR1 is SGHRS and CDR2 YFSETQ. The trim removed 4 bases at V and 0 bases at J, leaving 7 bases unmatched. This CDR3 is CASSDGGGGYQETQYF. CDR3 nucleotides: TGCGCCAGCAGCGACGGCGGGGGGGGGTACCAAGAGACCCAGTACTTC.

This chain joins TRBV9 and TRBJ2-5; D unclear. V lost 4 bases and J 4 bases, leaving 17 bases between the germline ends. CDR1 and CDR2 from the germline V gene are SGDLS and YYNGEE. This CDR3 has 15 amino acids. The CDR3 is CASSLQPDPGETQYF. CDR3 nucleotides: TGTGCCAGCAGCCTCCAACCAGACCCAGGAGAGACCCAGTACTTC.

The V and J genes are TRBV4-3 and TRBJ1-6, with 9 positions matching TRBD1. This CDR3 contains 16 residues. Losses at the gene ends were 0 bases for V and 9 bases for J; bases not matched to a gene: 6. Looked up from germline, CDR1 is LGHNA and CDR2 is YSLEER. The CDR3 protein is CASSQELQGAFSPLHF. CDR3 nucleotide sequence: TGCGCCAGCAGCCAAGAATTACAGGGGGCTTTTTCACCCCTCCACTTT.

The V call is TRBV7-3, the J call TRBJ2-1, with D possibly matching TRBD2 (5 bases). Germline V gene lookup returns CDR1 SGHTA and CDR2 FQGTGA. The V end lost 2 bases, the J end lost 5 bases, and 19 bases lay between the germline ends. This CDR3 has 17 amino acids. CDR3 protein: CASSLVVAKYGDNEQFF. The CDR3 DNA sequence: TGTGCCAGCAGCTTAGTGGTAGCGAAGTACGGTGACAATGAGCAGTTCTTC.